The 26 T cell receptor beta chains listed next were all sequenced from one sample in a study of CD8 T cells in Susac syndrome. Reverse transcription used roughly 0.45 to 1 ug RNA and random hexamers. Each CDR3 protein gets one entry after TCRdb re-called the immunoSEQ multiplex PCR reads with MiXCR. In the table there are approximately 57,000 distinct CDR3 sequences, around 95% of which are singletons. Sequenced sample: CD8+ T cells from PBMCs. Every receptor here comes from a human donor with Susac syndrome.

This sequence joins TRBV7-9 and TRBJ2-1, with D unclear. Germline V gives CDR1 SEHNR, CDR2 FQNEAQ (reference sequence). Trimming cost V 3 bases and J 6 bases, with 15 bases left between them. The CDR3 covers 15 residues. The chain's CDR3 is CASSFNTPGPNEQFF. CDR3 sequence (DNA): TGTGCCAGCAGCTTTAACACCCCCGGCCCCAATGAGCAGTTCTTC.

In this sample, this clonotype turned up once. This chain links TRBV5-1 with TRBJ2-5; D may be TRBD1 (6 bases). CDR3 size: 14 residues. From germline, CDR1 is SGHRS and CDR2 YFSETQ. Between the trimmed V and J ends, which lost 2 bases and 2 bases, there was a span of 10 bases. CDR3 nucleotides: TGCGCCAGCAGCTTTTTGGGGACACAAGAGACCCAGTACTTC. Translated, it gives CASSFLGTQETQYF.

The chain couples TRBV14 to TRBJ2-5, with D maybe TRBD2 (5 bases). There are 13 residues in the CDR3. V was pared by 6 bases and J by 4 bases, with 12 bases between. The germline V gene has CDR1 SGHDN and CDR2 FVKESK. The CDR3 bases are TGTGCCAGCAGACTAGGCCCCCGAGAGACCCAGTACTTC. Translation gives CASRLGPRETQYF.

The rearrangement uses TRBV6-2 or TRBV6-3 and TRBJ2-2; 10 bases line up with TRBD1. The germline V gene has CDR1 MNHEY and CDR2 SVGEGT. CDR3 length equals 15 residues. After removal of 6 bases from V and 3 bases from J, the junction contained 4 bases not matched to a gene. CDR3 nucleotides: TGTGCCAGCAGGAAGACAGGGGGCGACACCGGGGAGCTGTTTTTT. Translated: CASRKTGGDTGELFF.

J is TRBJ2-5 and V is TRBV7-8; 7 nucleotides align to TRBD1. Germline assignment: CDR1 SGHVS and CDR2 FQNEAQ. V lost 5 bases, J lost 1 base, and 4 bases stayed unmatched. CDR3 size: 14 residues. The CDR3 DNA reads TGTGCCAGCAGCGGACGGGACAGCCAAGAGACCCAGTACTTC. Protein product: CASSGRDSQETQYF.

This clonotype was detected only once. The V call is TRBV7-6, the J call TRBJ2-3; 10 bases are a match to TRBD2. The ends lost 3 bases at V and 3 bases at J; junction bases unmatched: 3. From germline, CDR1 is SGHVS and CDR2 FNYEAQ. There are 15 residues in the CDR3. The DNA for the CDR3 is TGTGCCAGCAGCTTCAGCGGGGGGGCGACAGATACGCAGTATTTT. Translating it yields CASSFSGGATDTQYF.

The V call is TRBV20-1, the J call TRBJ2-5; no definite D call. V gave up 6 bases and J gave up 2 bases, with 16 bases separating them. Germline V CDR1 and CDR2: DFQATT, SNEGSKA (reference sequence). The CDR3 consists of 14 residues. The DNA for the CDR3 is TGCAGTGCGACCCCGGCGGAATCACAAGAGACCCAGTACTTC. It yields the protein CSATPAESQETQYF.

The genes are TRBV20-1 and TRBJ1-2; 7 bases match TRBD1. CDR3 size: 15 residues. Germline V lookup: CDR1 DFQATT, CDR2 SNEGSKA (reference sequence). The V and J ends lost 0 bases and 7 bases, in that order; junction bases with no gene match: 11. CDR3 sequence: CSARDNTGDLVGYTF. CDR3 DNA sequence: TGCAGTGCTAGAGATAACACAGGGGATTTAGTTGGCTACACCTTC.

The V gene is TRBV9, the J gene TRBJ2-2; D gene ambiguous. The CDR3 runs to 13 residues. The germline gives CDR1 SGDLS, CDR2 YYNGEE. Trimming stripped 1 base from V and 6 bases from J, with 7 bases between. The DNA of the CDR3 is TGTGCCAGCAGCGTAATTGACTCCGGGGAGCTGTTTTTT. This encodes CASSVIDSGELFF. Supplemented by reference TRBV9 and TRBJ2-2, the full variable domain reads DSGVTQTPKHLITATGQRVTLRCSPRSGDLSVYWYQQSLDQGLQFLIQYYNGEERAKGNILERFSAQQFPDLHSELNLSSLELGDSALYFCASSVIDSGELFFGEGSRLTVL.

In DNA form, the CDR3 reads TGTGCCACCGGACAGGGACCGAACACTGAAGCTTTCTTT. It specifies CATGQGPNTEAFF. The J gene is TRBJ1-1, the V gene TRBV18, with 8 bases that match TRBD1. Trimming took 10 bases from V and 1 from J; bases not matched to a gene: 5. Germline V CDR1 and CDR2: KGHSH, LQKENI. The CDR3 covers 13 residues.

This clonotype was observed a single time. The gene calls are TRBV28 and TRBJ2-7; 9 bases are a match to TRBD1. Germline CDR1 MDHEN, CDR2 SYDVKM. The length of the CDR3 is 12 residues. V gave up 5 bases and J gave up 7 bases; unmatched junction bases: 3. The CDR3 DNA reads TGTGCCAGCAGTGAGGACAGGGGAGAGCAGTACTTC. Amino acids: CASSEDRGEQYF.

The CDR3 loop reads CASRGEKLFF. CDR3 coding DNA: TGCGCCAGCCGGGGTGAAAAACTGTTTTTT. The chain carries TRBV4-3 and TRBJ1-4, with unresolved D. V dropped 8 bases and J dropped 7 bases, with 5 bases sitting between them. Germline V gene sequence: CDR1 LGHNA, CDR2 YSLEER. This CDR3 is built from 10 residues.

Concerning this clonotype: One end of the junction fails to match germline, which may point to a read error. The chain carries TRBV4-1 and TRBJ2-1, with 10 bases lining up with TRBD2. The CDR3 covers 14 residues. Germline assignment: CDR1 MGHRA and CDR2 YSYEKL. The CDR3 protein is CASSQAPSGGPRLF. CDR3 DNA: TGCGCCAGCAGCCAAGCCCCTAGCGGGGGCCCCCGGCTCTTC.

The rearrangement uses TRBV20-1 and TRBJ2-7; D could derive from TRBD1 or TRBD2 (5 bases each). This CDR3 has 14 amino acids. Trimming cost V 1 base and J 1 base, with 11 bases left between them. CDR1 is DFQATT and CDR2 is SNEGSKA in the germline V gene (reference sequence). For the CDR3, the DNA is TGCAGTGCTAGAGGGGGGTCGACTTCCTACGAGCAGTACTTC. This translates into CSARGGSTSYEQYF.

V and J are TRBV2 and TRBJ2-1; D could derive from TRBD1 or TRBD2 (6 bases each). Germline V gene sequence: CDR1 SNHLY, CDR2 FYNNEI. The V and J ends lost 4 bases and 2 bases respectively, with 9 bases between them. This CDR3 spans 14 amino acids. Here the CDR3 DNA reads TGTGCCAGCAGTGGGGGGGCGGCCTACAATGAGCAGTTCTTC. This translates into CASSGGAAYNEQFF.

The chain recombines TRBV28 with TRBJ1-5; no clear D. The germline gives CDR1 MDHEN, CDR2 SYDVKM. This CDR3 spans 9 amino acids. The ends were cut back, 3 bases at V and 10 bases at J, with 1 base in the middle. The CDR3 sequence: CASSFPQHF. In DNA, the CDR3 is TGTGCCAGCAGTTTCCCCCAGCATTTT.

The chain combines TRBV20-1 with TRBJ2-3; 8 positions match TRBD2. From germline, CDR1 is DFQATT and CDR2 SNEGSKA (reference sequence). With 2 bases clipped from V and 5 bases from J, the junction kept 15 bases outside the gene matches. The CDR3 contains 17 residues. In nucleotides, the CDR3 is TGCAGTGCTAGATTACTAGCGGCGTTAAGAAGTAGAGATACGCAGTATTTT. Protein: CSARLLAALRSRDTQYF.

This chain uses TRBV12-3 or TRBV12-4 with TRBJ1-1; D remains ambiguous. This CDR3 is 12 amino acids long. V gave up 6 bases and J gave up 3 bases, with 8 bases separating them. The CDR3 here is CASSRKDTEAFF. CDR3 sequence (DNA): TGTGCCAGCAGCCGAAAGGACACTGAAGCTTTCTTT.

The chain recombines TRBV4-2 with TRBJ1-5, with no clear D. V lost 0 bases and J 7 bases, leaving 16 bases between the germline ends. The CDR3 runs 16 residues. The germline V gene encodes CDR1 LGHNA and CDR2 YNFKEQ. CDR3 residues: CASSQEILPAGQPQHF. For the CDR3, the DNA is TGTGCCAGCAGCCAAGAAATCCTACCGGCGGGACAGCCCCAGCATTTT.

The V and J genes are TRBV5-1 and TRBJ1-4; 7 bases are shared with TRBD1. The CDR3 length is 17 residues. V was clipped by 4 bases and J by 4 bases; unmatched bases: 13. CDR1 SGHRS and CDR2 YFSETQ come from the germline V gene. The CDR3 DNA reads TGCGCCAGCAGCCCTACTCGACAGGGATCAGTTAATGAAAAACTGTTTTTT. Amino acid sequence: CASSPTRQGSVNEKLFF.

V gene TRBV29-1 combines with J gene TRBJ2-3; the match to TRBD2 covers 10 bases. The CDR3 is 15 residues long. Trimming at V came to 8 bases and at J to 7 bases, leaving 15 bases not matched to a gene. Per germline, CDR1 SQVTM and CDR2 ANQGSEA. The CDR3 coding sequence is TGCAGCTCCCGATGGTCAGCGGGGGGGCTTTATACGCAGTATTTT. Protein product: CSSRWSAGGLYTQYF.

CDR3 sequence reads: CASSYNGGEQYF. The CDR3 DNA is TGTGCCAGCAGTTACAACGGGGGCGAGCAGTACTTC. This rearrangement joins TRBV6-2 or TRBV6-3 to TRBJ2-7; tentative D call: TRBD2 (6 bases). There are 12 residues in the CDR3. Germline assignment: CDR1 MNHEY and CDR2 SVGEGT. Deletions cut 2 bases from V and 6 bases from J, with 8 bases between.

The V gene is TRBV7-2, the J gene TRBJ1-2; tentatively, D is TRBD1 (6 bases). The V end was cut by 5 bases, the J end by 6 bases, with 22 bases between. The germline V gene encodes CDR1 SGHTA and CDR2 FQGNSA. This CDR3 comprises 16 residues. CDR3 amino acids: CASSPNGGRNPNGYTF. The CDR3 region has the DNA TGTGCCAGCAGCCCGAACGGGGGGCGCAACCCTAATGGCTACACCTTC. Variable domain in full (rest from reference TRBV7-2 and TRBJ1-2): GAGVSQSPSNKVTEKGKDVELRCDPISGHTALYWYRQSLGQGLEFLIYFQGNSAPDKSGLPSDRFSAERTGGSVSTLTIQRTQQEDSAVYLCASSPNGGRNPNGYTFGSGTRLTVV.

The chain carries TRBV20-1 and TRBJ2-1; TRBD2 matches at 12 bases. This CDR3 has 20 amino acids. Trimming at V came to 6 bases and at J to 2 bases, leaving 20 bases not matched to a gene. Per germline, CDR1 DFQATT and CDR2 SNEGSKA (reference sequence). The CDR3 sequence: CSAPKRLAGGHRRPYNEQFF. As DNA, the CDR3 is TGCAGTGCGCCAAAGAGGCTAGCGGGGGGGCATAGAAGGCCCTACAATGAGCAGTTCTTC.

The CDR3 region is CASSYNGEKLFF. The CDR3 DNA sequence: TGTGCCAGCAGTTACAACGGTGAAAAACTGTTTTTT. This chain uses TRBV6-5 with TRBJ1-4; D remains ambiguous. V was shortened by 2 bases and J by 7 bases, with 5 bases between the two germline ends. The CDR3 extends over 12 amino acids. Germline V gene lookup returns CDR1 MNHEY and CDR2 SVGAGI.

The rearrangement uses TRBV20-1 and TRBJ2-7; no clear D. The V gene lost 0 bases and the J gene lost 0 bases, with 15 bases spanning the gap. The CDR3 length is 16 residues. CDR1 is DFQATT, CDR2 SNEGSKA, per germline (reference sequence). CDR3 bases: TGCAGTGCTAGAGATCTGGGTGGGTACAGCTCCTACGAGCAGTACTTC. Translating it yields CSARDLGGYSSYEQYF.